This TCR beta chain comes out of a study of identifying expanded T cells in peripheral blood. Findings of the study overall: Approximately two-week clone count variance significantly increased as total template count grew.

This CDR3 has 14 residues. V gave up 2 bases and J gave up 2 bases, with 8 bases separating them. The germline gives CDR1 MNHEY, CDR2 SMNVEV (reference sequence). Concerning this clone: What it recognizes is unknown.

No infections or other immune events were documented during collection. Method: immunoSEQ multiplex PCR; TCRdb's copy keeps in-frame clones and lacks some. The table records about 74,000 clones, 84% of them present only once. V gene TRBV27 combines with J gene TRBJ2-3; D is unresolved. Sequenced sample: blood. This TCR derives from a person between 18 and 75 years old in good health. The CDR3 nucleotides are TGTGCCAGCAGTTTAGGGATCTTCACAGATACGCAGTATTTT. It yields the protein CASSLGIFTDTQYF.